The 30 T cell receptor beta chains listed next were all sequenced from one sample in a study of blood T cell repertoires in COVID-19. The repertoire was sequenced with immunoSEQ multiplex PCR; TCRdb's copy has only in-frame clones and lacks some. Of 350,000 to 400,000 clones listed, around 89% are singletons. Input material: PBMCs or T cells enriched from blood (not recorded which). The source is a young woman who had recovered from COVID-19.

The V call is TRBV19, the J call TRBJ1-1, with D possibly matching TRBD1 (5 bases). The V and J ends lost 5 bases and 3 bases respectively, with 28 bases between them. The CDR3 length is 19 residues. Germline CDR1 is LNHDA and CDR2 is SQIVND (reference sequence). CDR3: CASSSDGRHRPGVDTEAFF. CDR3 coding DNA: TGTGCCAGTAGTTCTGACGGGAGACATCGCCCGGGGGTCGACACTGAAGCTTTCTTT. Complete variable domain (other parts from reference TRBV19 and TRBJ1-1): DGGITQSPKYLFRKEGQNVTLSCEQNLNHDAMYWYRQDPGQGLRLIYYSQIVNDFQKGDIAEGYSVSREKKESFPLTVTSAQKNPTAFYLCASSSDGRHRPGVDTEAFFGQGTRLTVV.

The rearrangement joins TRBV28 to TRBJ1-4, with D tentatively TRBD1 (6 bases). The CDR3 has 15 amino acids. The germline gives CDR1 MDHEN, CDR2 SYDVKM. V was clipped by 6 bases and J by 4 bases, with 15 bases between them. The CDR3 loop is CASSAPDRINEKLFF. Here the CDR3 DNA reads TGTGCCAGCAGCGCCCCCGACAGGATTAATGAAAAACTGTTTTTT.

This clone was observed a few times. V usage is TRBV19 and J usage is TRBJ1-5; D not certain. CDR1 and CDR2 (germline): LNHDA, SQIVND (reference sequence). V lost 3 bases to trimming and J lost 0 bases, with 6 bases between them. The CDR3 extends over 14 amino acids. CDR3 sequence reads: CASSIFYSNQPQHF. CDR3 sequence (DNA): TGTGCCAGTAGTATTTTTTATAGCAATCAGCCCCAGCATTTT.

The chain uses TRBV28 and TRBJ2-2; TRBD1 aligns across 9 bases. The CDR3 consists of 16 residues. J was trimmed by 5 bases and V by 5 bases; bases with no gene match: 9. CDR1 MDHEN and CDR2 SYDVKM come from the germline V gene. The CDR3 sequence: CASSRATGGRTGELFF. The DNA of the CDR3 is TGTGCCAGCAGTCGCGCAACAGGGGGCAGGACCGGGGAGCTGTTTTTT.

The chain is built from TRBV7-2 and TRBJ1-5, with 7 bases identical to TRBD1. CDR1 SGHTA and CDR2 FQGNSA come from the germline V gene. The CDR3 length is 14 residues. V was clipped by 3 bases and J by 2 bases; unmatched bases: 1. CDR3 protein: CASSFTGGNQPQHF. CDR3 nucleotides: TGTGCCAGCAGCTTCACAGGGGGCAATCAGCCCCAGCATTTT.

The CDR3 DNA reads TGCAGCGTTATTCTAGCGGGAGCCACCGGGGAGCTGTTTTTT. This translates into CSVILAGATGELFF. The chain employs TRBV29-1 and TRBJ2-2; 10 positions match TRBD2. J gave up 4 bases and V 5 bases, and 4 bases lay outside the gene matches. CDR1 is SQVTM and CDR2 is ANQGSEA in the germline V gene. The CDR3 covers 14 residues.

This chain uses TRBV3-1 (or the pseudogene TRBV3-2) with TRBJ2-7; the D is unclear. Per the germline V gene, CDR1 is LGHDT and CDR2 is YNNKEL (reference sequence). The CDR3 spans 15 residues. V shed 1 base and J shed 0 bases, with 10 bases lying between them. CDR3 in amino acids: CASSQVGRNSYEQYF. DNA for the CDR3: TGTGCCAGCAGCCAAGTGGGCCGGAACTCCTACGAGCAGTACTTC.

The chain recombines TRBV15 with TRBJ2-1; D is perhaps TRBD2 (6 bases). The V end was cut by 0 bases, the J end by 0 bases, with 21 bases between. CDR1 and CDR2 (germline): LNHNV, YYDKDF (reference sequence). This CDR3 contains 20 residues. The CDR3 region is CATSRDPPGRRIYSYNEQFF. Written as DNA, the CDR3 is TGTGCCACCAGCAGAGATCCCCCAGGGAGGCGTATTTACTCCTACAATGAGCAGTTCTTC.

This clone has just a few counts. The V and J genes are TRBV6-4 and TRBJ2-3; 12 bases line up with TRBD1. Per germline, CDR1 MRHNA and CDR2 SNTAGT. The CDR3 consists of 13 residues. V dropped 11 bases and J dropped 4; count of bases not matched to a gene: 4. In DNA, the CDR3 is TGTGCCTCCGGGACAGGGGGCCCAGATACGCAGTATTTT. This encodes CASGTGGPDTQYF.

The chain combines TRBV5-1 with TRBJ1-1; 9 bases are a match to TRBD1. CDR1 and CDR2 from the germline V gene are SGHRS and YFSETQ. J was trimmed by 11 bases and V by 4 bases; bases with no gene match: 9. The CDR3 is 13 amino acids. DNA for the CDR3: TGCGCCAGCAGCCCAGGACAGGGGTACGAGGCTTTCTTT. The encoded protein is CASSPGQGYEAFF.

The rearrangement links TRBV7-9 to TRBJ1-1; TRBD1 might be the D (5 bases). V lost 1 base to trimming and J lost 1 base, with 10 bases between them. This CDR3 spans 15 amino acids. Germline CDR1 and CDR2: SEHNR and FQNEAQ (reference sequence). The CDR3 protein is CASSLGGGSNTEAFF. CDR3 sequence (DNA): TGTGCCAGCAGCTTAGGGGGCGGTTCGAACACTGAAGCTTTCTTT.

The V gene is TRBV6-6, the J gene TRBJ2-1; no reliable D call. The V end was cut by 6 bases, the J end by 6 bases, with 12 bases between. Per the germline V gene, CDR1 is MNHNY and CDR2 is SVGAGI (reference sequence). The CDR3 contains 13 residues. The CDR3 bases are TGTGCCAGCAGGGAGAGTAAGGCCAATGAGCAGTTCTTC. This codes for CASRESKANEQFF.

V is TRBV10-2 and J is TRBJ1-1; D gene unclear. CDR1 is WSHSY and CDR2 is SAAADI in the germline V gene. V lost 7 bases to trimming and J lost 5 bases, with 14 bases between them. The CDR3 runs to 13 residues. This CDR3 reads CASITDTRTEAFF. The CDR3 nucleotides are TGCGCCAGCATTACTGACACTCGGACTGAAGCTTTCTTT.

The chain combines TRBV24-1 with TRBJ1-4, with 10 bases that match TRBD1. The germline V gene has CDR1 KGHDR and CDR2 SFDVKD. The CDR3 contains 17 residues. Losses at the gene ends were 3 bases for V and 3 bases for J; bases not matched to a gene: 6. CDR3 sequence: CATSDDRQGASNEKLFF. The CDR3 nucleotides read TGTGCCACCAGTGATGACCGACAGGGGGCGTCTAATGAAAAACTGTTTTTT.

V is TRBV7-2 and J is TRBJ1-1; D gene unclear. V was cut by 5 bases and J by 4 bases, with 14 bases left in between. The CDR3 covers 14 residues. In germline, CDR1 is SGHTA, CDR2 FQGNSA. DNA for the CDR3: TGTGCCAGCAGCCCCTGGGTGGGGAGCACTGAAGCTTTCTTT. Its protein product is CASSPWVGSTEAFF.

The chain employs TRBV6-4 and TRBJ1-1; 9 bases are shared with TRBD1. The CDR3 runs to 12 residues. Germline V gives CDR1 MRHNA, CDR2 SNTAGT. V lost 3 bases and J lost 11; bases outside the gene matches: 4. The CDR3 nucleotides read TGTGCCAGCAGTGAAGGGACAGGGAATGCTTTCTTT. Translation gives CASSEGTGNAFF.

This chain links TRBV5-1 with TRBJ1-1; a possible D gene is TRBD1 (6 bases). There are 13 residues in the CDR3. V was clipped by 3 bases and J by 5 bases, with 11 bases between them. Germline CDR1 and CDR2: SGHRS and YFSETQ. CDR3 bases: TGCGCCAGCAGCTCAGGACAGACTACTGAAGCTTTCTTT. It specifies CASSSGQTTEAFF.

V is TRBV25-1 and J is TRBJ1-5; possibly TRBD1 for D (6 bases). CDR1 is MGHDK and CDR2 is SYGVNS in the germline V gene. The ends were cut back, 5 bases at V and 2 bases at J, with 10 bases in the middle. This CDR3 contains 14 residues. The DNA of the CDR3 is TGTGCCAGCAGTAGAGCAGGGGGCAATCAGCCCCAGCATTTT. Translating it yields CASSRAGGNQPQHF.

The chain uses TRBV18 and TRBJ2-3, with 11 bases that match TRBD1. CDR3 length: 16 amino acids. The germline gives CDR1 KGHSH, CDR2 LQKENI. Germline trimming cut 3 bases from V and 3 bases from J; bases unmatched to any gene: 5. CDR3 region: CASSPGTGGFTDTQYF. The CDR3 DNA follows: TGTGCCAGCTCACCCGGGACAGGGGGGTTTACAGATACGCAGTATTTT.

The V gene is TRBV9, the J gene TRBJ2-3; 9 bases align to TRBD2. This CDR3 contains 14 residues. Germline V gene lookup returns CDR1 SGDLS and CDR2 YYNGEE. V gave up 0 bases and J gave up 8 bases; unmatched junction bases: 4. CDR3 DNA sequence: TGTGCCAGCAGCGTAGGGGGGACTAGCAGTACGCAGTATTTT. Amino acids: CASSVGGTSSTQYF.

The chain carries TRBV7-9 and TRBJ2-6, with D perhaps matching TRBD1 (5 bases). V shed 4 bases and J shed 2 bases, with 12 bases lying between them. Germline loops: CDR1 SEHNR, CDR2 FQNEAQ (reference sequence). CDR3 length: 16 residues. The CDR3 DNA sequence: TGTGCCAGCAGCTCGGTTCAGGGCCCTGGGGCCAACGTCCTGACTTTC. Its translation is CASSSVQGPGANVLTF.

The rearrangement uses TRBV28 and TRBJ1-2; D is unresolved. V lost 8 bases and J 3 bases, leaving 13 bases between the germline ends. The CDR3 has 13 residues. Germline V gives CDR1 MDHEN, CDR2 SYDVKM. Here the CDR3 reads CASHSGKHYGYTF. In nucleotides, the CDR3 is TGTGCCAGCCACTCCGGGAAACACTATGGCTACACCTTC.

The chain has TRBV7-9 and TRBJ1-2, with no clear D. Germline loops: CDR1 SEHNR, CDR2 FQNEAQ (reference sequence). The CDR3 has 14 residues. Trimming took off 5 bases at V and 5 bases at J, with 15 bases between the two ends. CDR3 nucleotide sequence: TGTGCCAGCAGCAGAGGGCCGTCCCTATATGGCTACACCTTC. It encodes CASSRGPSLYGYTF.

This chain connects TRBV29-1 to TRBJ2-1; 8 bases agree with TRBD2. This CDR3 has 14 residues. V gave up 3 bases and J gave up 8 bases; unmatched junction bases: 9. The germline V gene encodes CDR1 SQVTM and CDR2 ANQGSEA. CDR3 in DNA: TGCAGCGTTGATTCCGGGGGGGCATATGATGAGCAGTTCTTC. Its protein is CSVDSGGAYDEQFF.

The chain is built from TRBV11-3 and TRBJ2-2; 7 nucleotides match TRBD1. Germline assignment: CDR1 SGHNT and CDR2 YENEEA. The CDR3 has 15 amino acids. V gave up 5 bases and J gave up 5 bases; unmatched junction bases: 8. The CDR3 loop is CASSQRGLATGELFF. The CDR3 DNA sequence: TGTGCCAGCAGCCAGAGGGGGCTCGCAACCGGGGAGCTGTTTTTT.

The gene calls are TRBV7-2 and TRBJ2-7, with TRBD2 as a possible D gene (5 bases). V dropped 5 bases and J dropped 2 bases, with 13 bases sitting between them. The germline CDR1 and CDR2 sequences are SGHTA and FQGNSA. This CDR3 is built from 14 residues. The CDR3 nucleotides read TGTGCCAGCAGCCGGGTCCAGCGGACCTACGAGCAGTACTTC. It specifies CASSRVQRTYEQYF.

This clone appeared a few times. The chain has TRBV3-1 (or the pseudogene TRBV3-2) and TRBJ1-3; tentative D call: TRBD1 (6 bases). There are 15 residues in the CDR3. Per germline, CDR1 LGHDT and CDR2 YNNKEL (reference sequence). V lost 5 bases and J lost 2, with 13 bases in between. CDR3: CASSVRGAAGNTIYF. CDR3 bases: TGTGCCAGCAGCGTCCGGGGGGCAGCTGGAAACACCATATATTTT.

This clone has a single count. This sequence joins TRBV6-5 and TRBJ2-2; D call uncertain. This CDR3 has 12 residues. The V end was cut by 7 bases, the J end by 4 bases, with 7 bases between. In germline, CDR1 is MNHEY, CDR2 SVGAGI. The CDR3 loop is CASTIGTGELFF. The CDR3 DNA is TGTGCCAGCACTATCGGCACCGGGGAGCTGTTTTTT.

V gene TRBV6-5 combines with J gene TRBJ2-3, with 10 bases lining up with TRBD1. CDR1 is MNHEY and CDR2 is SVGAGI in the germline V gene. Trimming took 0 bases from V and 4 from J; bases not matched to a gene: 4. CDR3 length: 16 amino acids. As DNA, the CDR3 is TGTGCCAGCAGTTACTCGTCGACAGGGGGCCCAGATACGCAGTATTTT. This gives the protein CASSYSSTGGPDTQYF.

The CDR3 sequence is CASSPGTDFFRGYTF. The CDR3 coding sequence is TGTGCCAGCAGCCCGGGGACAGACTTCTTTCGGGGCTACACCTTC. This rearrangement joins TRBV7-9 to TRBJ1-2, with 7 bases identical to TRBD1. Losses at the gene ends were 5 bases for V and 8 bases for J; bases not matched to a gene: 14. This CDR3 has 15 amino acids. Germline V gene data show CDR1 as SEHNR and CDR2 as FQNEAQ (reference sequence).